This TCR beta chain was profiled in a study of T cell responses to AZD1222 COVID-19 vaccine. Study as a whole: Second-dose schedules of about 4 or about 12 weeks were combined.

TCRdb keeps only in-frame clones here, not all; method: immunoSEQ multiplex PCR. The repertoire includes about 150,000 clones, less than 95% of them detected once, and approximately 2.8% sits in the top ten. General observations from the study: Compared with day 0, the breadth and depth of the Spike-specific TCR repertoire rose significantly after two doses of AZD1222. Spike-wide vaccine-associated CD4 TCRs dominated at 160-218 and 743-854.

J gave up 4 bases and V 5 bases, and 7 bases lay outside the gene matches. Germline V lookup: CDR1 MNHEY, CDR2 SVGAGI. The CDR3 contains 14 residues. This clone showed up just a few times. Its antigen is not identified. This TCR came from an adult in good health. The sample was peripheral blood, taken on day 0 of AZD1222 vaccination. The genes are TRBV6-5 and TRBJ1-2; the match to TRBD1 covers 7 bases. DNA of the CDR3: TGTGCCAGCAGTAGGGGGCGGGGCGGCTATGGCTACACCTTC. This encodes CASSRGRGGYGYTF.